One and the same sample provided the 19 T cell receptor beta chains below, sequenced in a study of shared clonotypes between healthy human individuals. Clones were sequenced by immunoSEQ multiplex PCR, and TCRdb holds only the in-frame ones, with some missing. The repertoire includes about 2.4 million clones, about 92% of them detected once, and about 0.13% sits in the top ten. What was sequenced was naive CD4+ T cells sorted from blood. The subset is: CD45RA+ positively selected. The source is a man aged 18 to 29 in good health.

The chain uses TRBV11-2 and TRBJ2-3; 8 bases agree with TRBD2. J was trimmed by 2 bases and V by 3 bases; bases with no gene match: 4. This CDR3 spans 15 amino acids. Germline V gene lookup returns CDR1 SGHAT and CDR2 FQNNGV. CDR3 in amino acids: CASSLGLVLTDTQYF. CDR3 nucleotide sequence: TGTGCCAGCAGCTTGGGACTAGTTCTCACAGATACGCAGTATTTT.

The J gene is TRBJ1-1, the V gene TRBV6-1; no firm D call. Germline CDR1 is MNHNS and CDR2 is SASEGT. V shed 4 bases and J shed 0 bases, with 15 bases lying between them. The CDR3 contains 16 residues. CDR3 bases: TGTGCCAGCAGTGCACGCCGGGAGGTTATGAACACTGAAGCTTTCTTT. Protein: CASSARREVMNTEAFF.

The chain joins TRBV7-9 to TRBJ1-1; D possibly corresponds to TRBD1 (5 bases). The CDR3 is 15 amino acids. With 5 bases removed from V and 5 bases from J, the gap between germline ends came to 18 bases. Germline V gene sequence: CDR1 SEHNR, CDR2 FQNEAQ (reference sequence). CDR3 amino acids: CASSVLSSGLTEAFF. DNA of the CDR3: TGTGCCAGCAGCGTACTATCTTCAGGGTTGACTGAAGCTTTCTTT.

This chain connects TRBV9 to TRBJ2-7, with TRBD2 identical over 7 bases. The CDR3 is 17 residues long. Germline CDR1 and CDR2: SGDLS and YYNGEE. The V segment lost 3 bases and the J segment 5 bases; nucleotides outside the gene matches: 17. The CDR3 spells CASSDPRRGLGTHEQYF. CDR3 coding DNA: TGTGCCAGCAGCGATCCGAGGAGAGGACTAGGGACTCACGAGCAGTACTTC. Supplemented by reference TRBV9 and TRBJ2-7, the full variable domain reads DSGVTQTPKHLITATGQRVTLRCSPRSGDLSVYWYQQSLDQGLQFLIQYYNGEERAKGNILERFSAQQFPDLHSELNLSSLELGDSALYFCASSDPRRGLGTHEQYFGPGTRLTVT.

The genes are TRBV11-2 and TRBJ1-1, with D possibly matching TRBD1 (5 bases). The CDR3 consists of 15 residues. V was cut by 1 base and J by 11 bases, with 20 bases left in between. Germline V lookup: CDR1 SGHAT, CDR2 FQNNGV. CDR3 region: CASSLGDGQDRVAFF. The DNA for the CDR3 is TGTGCCAGCAGCTTAGGGGATGGACAAGACCGGGTCGCTTTCTTT.

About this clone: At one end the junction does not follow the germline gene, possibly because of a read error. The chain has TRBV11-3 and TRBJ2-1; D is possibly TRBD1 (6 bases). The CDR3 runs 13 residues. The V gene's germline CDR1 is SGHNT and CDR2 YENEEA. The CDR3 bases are TGTGCCAGCAGCGTAGACAGGTACAATGAGCAGTTCTTC. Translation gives CASSVDRYNEQFF.

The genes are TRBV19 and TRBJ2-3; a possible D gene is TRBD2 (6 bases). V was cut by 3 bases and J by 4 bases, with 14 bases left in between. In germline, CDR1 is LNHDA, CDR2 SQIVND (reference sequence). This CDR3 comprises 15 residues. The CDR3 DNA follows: TGTGCCAGTAGTATCGTGGGGGGAAGTTCAGATACGCAGTATTTT. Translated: CASSIVGGSSDTQYF.

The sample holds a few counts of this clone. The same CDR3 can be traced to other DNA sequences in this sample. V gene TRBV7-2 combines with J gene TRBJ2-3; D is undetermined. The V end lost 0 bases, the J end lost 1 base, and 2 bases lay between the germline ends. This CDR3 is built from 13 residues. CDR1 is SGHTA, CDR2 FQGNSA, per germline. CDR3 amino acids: CASSLARTDTQYF. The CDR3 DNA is TGTGCCAGCAGCTTAGCCCGCACAGATACGCAGTATTTT.

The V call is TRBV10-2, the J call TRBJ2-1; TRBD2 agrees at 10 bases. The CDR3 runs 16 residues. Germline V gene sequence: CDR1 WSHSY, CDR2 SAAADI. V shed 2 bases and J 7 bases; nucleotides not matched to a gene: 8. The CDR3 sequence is CASSERLLAGVNEQFF. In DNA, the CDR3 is TGCGCCAGCAGTGAGCGTTTGCTAGCGGGAGTGAATGAGCAGTTCTTC.

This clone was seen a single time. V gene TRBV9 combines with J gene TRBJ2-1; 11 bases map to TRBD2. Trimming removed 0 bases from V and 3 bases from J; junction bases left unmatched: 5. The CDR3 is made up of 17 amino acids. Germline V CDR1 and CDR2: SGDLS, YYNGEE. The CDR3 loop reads CASSVVGGLAVYNEQFF. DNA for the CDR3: TGTGCCAGCAGCGTAGTGGGGGGACTAGCGGTCTACAATGAGCAGTTCTTC.

The CDR3 bases are TGTGCCAGCAGCCAAGAGGGTGTAGGCTACACCTTC. As protein: CASSQEGVGYTF. The rearrangement links TRBV11-2 to TRBJ1-2; D call uncertain. The CDR3 sequence is 12 residues long. Trimming left V 5 bases short and J 8 bases short, with 12 bases between. Germline assignment: CDR1 SGHAT and CDR2 FQNNGV.

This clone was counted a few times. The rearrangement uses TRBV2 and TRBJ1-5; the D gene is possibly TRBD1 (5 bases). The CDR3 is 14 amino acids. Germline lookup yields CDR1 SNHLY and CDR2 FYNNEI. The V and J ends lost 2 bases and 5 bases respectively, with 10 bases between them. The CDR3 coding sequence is TGTGCCAGCAGTGAACAGGGCGGGCATCAGCCCCAGCATTTT. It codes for CASSEQGGHQPQHF.

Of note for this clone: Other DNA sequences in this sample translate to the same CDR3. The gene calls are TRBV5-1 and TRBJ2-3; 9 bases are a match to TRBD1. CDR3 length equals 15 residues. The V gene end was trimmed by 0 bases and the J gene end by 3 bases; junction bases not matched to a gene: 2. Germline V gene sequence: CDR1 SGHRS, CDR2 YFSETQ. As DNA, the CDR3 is TGCGCCAGCAGCTTGGAGGGACAGGGAACAGATACGCAGTATTTT. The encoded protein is CASSLEGQGTDTQYF.

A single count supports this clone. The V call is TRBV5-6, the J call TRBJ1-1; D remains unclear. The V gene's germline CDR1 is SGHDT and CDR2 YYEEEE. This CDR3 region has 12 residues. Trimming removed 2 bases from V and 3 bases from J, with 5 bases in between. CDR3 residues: CASSFSDTEAFF. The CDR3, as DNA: TGTGCCAGCAGCTTTTCGGACACTGAAGCTTTCTTT.

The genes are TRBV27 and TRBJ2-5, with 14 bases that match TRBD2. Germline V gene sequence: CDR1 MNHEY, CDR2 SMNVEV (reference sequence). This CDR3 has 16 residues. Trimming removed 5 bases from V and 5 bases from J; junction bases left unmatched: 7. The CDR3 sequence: CASSRLAGGPRETQYF. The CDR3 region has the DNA TGTGCCAGCAGTAGACTAGCGGGAGGGCCACGGGAGACCCAGTACTTC.

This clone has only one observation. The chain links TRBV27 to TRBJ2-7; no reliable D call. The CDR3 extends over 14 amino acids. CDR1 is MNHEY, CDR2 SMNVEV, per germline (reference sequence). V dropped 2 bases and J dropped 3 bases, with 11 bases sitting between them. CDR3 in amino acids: CASSLTRVSYEQYF. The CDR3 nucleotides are TGTGCCAGCAGTTTAACCCGGGTAAGCTACGAGCAGTACTTC.

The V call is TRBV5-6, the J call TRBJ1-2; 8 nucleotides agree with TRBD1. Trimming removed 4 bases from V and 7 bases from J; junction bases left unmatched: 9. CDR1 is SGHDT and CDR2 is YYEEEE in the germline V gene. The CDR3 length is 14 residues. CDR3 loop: CASSPRDRLFGYTF. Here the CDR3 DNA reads TGTGCCAGCAGCCCGCGGGACAGGTTGTTTGGCTACACCTTC.

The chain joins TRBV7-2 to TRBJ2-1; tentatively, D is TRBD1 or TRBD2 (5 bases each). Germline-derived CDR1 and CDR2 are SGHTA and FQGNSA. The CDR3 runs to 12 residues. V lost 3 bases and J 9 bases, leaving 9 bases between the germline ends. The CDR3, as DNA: TGTGCCAGCAGCTTCCCAGGGACTGAGCAGTTCTTC. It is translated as CASSFPGTEQFF.

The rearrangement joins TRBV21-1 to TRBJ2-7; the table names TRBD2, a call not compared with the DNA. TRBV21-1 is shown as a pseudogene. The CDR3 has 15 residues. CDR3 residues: CASRPLAGDTYEQYF. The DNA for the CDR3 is TGTGCCAGCAGGCCTCTAGCGGGAGACACCTACGAGCAGTACTTC.